The 32 T cell receptor beta chains given below trace back to one sample, sequenced in a study of PD-1 blockade in classical Hodgkin lymphoma. The protocol was immunoSEQ multiplex PCR, while the TCRdb copy is restricted to in-frame clones and leaves out a portion. The table includes about 25,000 clones, approximately 95% detected once. The time point: newly diagnosed, previously untreated cHL patient sample. Sequencing used peripheral blood mononuclear cells (PBMCs). The origin of the receptors is a human donor with classical Hodgkin lymphoma.

Note on this clone: At one boundary the junction diverges from the germline segment, which might be a read error. V is TRBV7-7 and J is TRBJ2-5, with D unresolved. CDR3 length: 13 residues. The V gene's germline CDR1 is SSHAT and CDR2 FNYEAQ (reference sequence). The DNA for the CDR3 is TGTGCTAGCAGCTACAGTGTCCAAGAGACCCAGTACTTC. Encoded protein: CASSYSVQETQYF.

The rearrangement links TRBV18 to TRBJ1-2; 7 bases agree with TRBD1. Trimming cost V 5 bases and J 6 bases; bases outside gene matches: 9. CDR1 KGHSH and CDR2 LQKENI come from the germline V gene. The length of the CDR3 is 14 residues. The CDR3 DNA is TGTGCCAGCTCAACCGACAGGGATAGCAATGGCTACACCTTC. Its translation is CASSTDRDSNGYTF.

V gene TRBV7-2 combines with J gene TRBJ1-2; D might be TRBD1 (6 bases). This CDR3 has 16 residues. The germline V gene has CDR1 SGHTA and CDR2 FQGNSA. Trimming removed 1 base from V and 2 bases from J, with 14 bases in between. The CDR3 DNA reads TGTGCCAGCAGCTTAGGAGGGCCACAGGGAAACTATGGCTACACCTTC. Protein: CASSLGGPQGNYGYTF.

Concerning this clone itself: This sample also contains other DNA sequences that code for the same CDR3. The chain employs TRBV5-4 and TRBJ1-2, with 8 nucleotides matching TRBD1. Per germline, CDR1 SGHNT and CDR2 YYREEE (reference sequence). Germline trimming cut 4 bases from V and 5 bases from J; bases unmatched to any gene: 4. CDR3 length: 13 amino acids. CDR3 residues: CASSPDRGYGYTF. The CDR3 nucleotides read TGTGCCAGCAGCCCAGACAGGGGATATGGCTACACCTTC. The whole variable domain, filled in from reference TRBV5-4 and TRBJ1-2, reads ETGVTQSPTHLIKTRGQQVTLRCSSQSGHNTVSWYQQALGQGPQFIFQYYREEENGRGNFPPRFSGLQFPNYSSELNVNALELDDSALYLCASSPDRGYGYTFGSGTRLTVV.

The gene calls are TRBV2 and TRBJ1-6; D gene unclear. Trimming stripped 0 bases from V and 0 bases from J, with 6 bases between. Looked up from germline, CDR1 is SNHLY and CDR2 is FYNNEI. This CDR3 spans 16 amino acids. DNA for the CDR3: TGTGCCAGCAGTGAAGCCGGCAACTCCTATAATTCACCCCTCCACTTT. Its translation is CASSEAGNSYNSPLHF.

The chain has TRBV7-2 and TRBJ1-2; 9 positions agree with TRBD1. This CDR3 has 14 amino acids. Germline assignment: CDR1 SGHTA and CDR2 FQGNSA. Trimming removed 5 bases from V and 3 bases from J; junction bases left unmatched: 4. The CDR3 spells CASSPGTGHYGYTF. The CDR3 DNA follows: TGTGCCAGCAGCCCCGGGACAGGGCACTATGGCTACACCTTC. The full variable domain, completed using reference TRBV7-2 and TRBJ1-2, is GAGVSQSPSNKVTEKGKDVELRCDPISGHTALYWYRQSLGQGLEFLIYFQGNSAPDKSGLPSDRFSAERTGGSVSTLTIQRTQQEDSAVYLCASSPGTGHYGYTFGSGTRLTVV.

The count of this clone is one. The chain has TRBV6-1 and TRBJ1-1; 9 nucleotides agree with TRBD1. The V segment lost 4 bases and the J segment 0 bases; nucleotides outside the gene matches: 6. From germline, CDR1 is MNHNS and CDR2 SASEGT. This CDR3 comprises 16 residues. CDR3 bases: TGTGCCAGCAGTGCGGACAGGGGACCCCTGAACACTGAAGCTTTCTTT. This translates into CASSADRGPLNTEAFF.

The CDR3 loop reads CASSLDRSTGELFF. The CDR3 bases are TGCGCCAGCAGCTTGGATCGGTCTACCGGGGAGCTGTTTTTT. The genes are TRBV5-1 and TRBJ2-2, with D uncertain. The CDR3 runs to 14 residues. Trimming took 0 bases from V and 5 from J, leaving 8 bases between them. CDR1 and CDR2 (germline): SGHRS, YFSETQ.

This sequence joins TRBV20-1 and TRBJ1-2; D unresolved. V lost 5 bases to trimming and J lost 2 bases, with 6 bases between them. In germline, CDR1 is DFQATT, CDR2 SNEGSKA (reference sequence). CDR3 size: 11 residues. The chain's CDR3 is CSAFVNYGYTF. The CDR3 DNA follows: TGCAGTGCTTTTGTAAACTATGGCTACACCTTC.

Concerning this clone: One end of the junction is discordant with germline, which a read error may explain. The V gene is TRBV7-7, the J gene TRBJ2-5; D possibly uses TRBD1 or TRBD2 (5 bases each). Germline V gives CDR1 SSHAT, CDR2 FNYEAQ (reference sequence). CDR3 size: 16 residues. CDR3 nucleotide sequence: TGTGCTAGCACCCCCCTGGTGGGAGTCAGGGTGGAGACCCAGTACTTC. Its protein product is CASTPLVGVRVETQYF.

This clone was observed a single time. The V gene is TRBV7-9, the J gene TRBJ1-4; D remains ambiguous. Trimming shortened V by 5 bases and J by 12 bases, and 10 bases separated the two germline ends. Germline assignment: CDR1 SEHNR and CDR2 FQNEAQ (reference sequence). The CDR3 is 11 residues long. The CDR3 loop reads CASSVTAELFF. For the CDR3, the DNA is TGTGCCAGCAGCGTGACGGCGGAACTGTTTTTT.

J is TRBJ1-2 and V is TRBV29-1; D is uncertain. Deletions cut 2 bases from V and 7 bases from J, with 20 bases between. Germline CDR1 reads SQVTM; CDR2 reads ANQGSEA. The length of the CDR3 is 15 residues. The CDR3, as DNA: TGCAGCGTTGAAAGAACGTGGGGAGGGTTGGGTGGCTACACCTTC. Translating it yields CSVERTWGGLGGYTF.

Written as DNA, the CDR3 is TGTGCCAGCAGCTTAAATCCGGGGGGGACCACAGATACGCAGTATTTT. It codes for CASSLNPGGTTDTQYF. V usage is TRBV7-2 and J usage is TRBJ2-3, with TRBD2 matching 8 bases. Germline V gives CDR1 SGHTA, CDR2 FQGNSA. CDR3 length: 16 amino acids. The V gene end was trimmed by 2 bases and the J gene end by 2 bases; junction bases not matched to a gene: 6.

CDR3 in DNA: TGTGCCTGGAGAGAGGGGGTCTCCTACGAGCAGTACTTC. Translated, it gives CAWREGVSYEQYF. This chain uses TRBV30 with TRBJ2-7, with D possibly being TRBD1 (6 bases). This CDR3 contains 13 residues. The V gene's germline CDR1 is GTSNPN and CDR2 SVGIG (reference sequence). The V end was cut by 3 bases, the J end by 0 bases, with 9 bases between.

The chain links TRBV10-3 to TRBJ1-1; D remains ambiguous. CDR1 is ENHRY, CDR2 SYGVKD, per germline. There are 11 residues in the CDR3. Trimming took 5 bases from V and 11 from J, leaving 12 bases between them. The CDR3 DNA is TGTGCCATCAGTTCTGCAAGTGGTGCTTTCTTT. Translated, it gives CAISSASGAFF.

This clone appeared a single time. V and J are TRBV7-9 and TRBJ1-1, with TRBD1 matching 8 bases. This CDR3 has 16 amino acids. The J segment lost 2 bases and the V segment lost 4 bases, leaving 9 bases of the junction unmatched. The germline gives CDR1 SEHNR, CDR2 FQNEAQ (reference sequence). CDR3 loop: CASSSGLGQANTEAFF. In DNA form, the CDR3 reads TGTGCCAGCAGCTCCGGCCTGGGACAGGCCAACACTGAAGCTTTCTTT.

The gene calls are TRBV30 and TRBJ2-1; 8 bases are a match to TRBD2. After removal of 0 bases from V and 7 bases from J, the junction contained 8 bases not matched to a gene. CDR1 and CDR2 from the germline V gene are GTSNPN and SVGIG (reference sequence). The CDR3 spans 15 residues. The CDR3 sequence: CAWSVLSGSINEQFF. The CDR3 bases are TGTGCCTGGAGTGTGCTCAGCGGGAGTATAAATGAGCAGTTCTTC.

V usage is TRBV19 and J usage is TRBJ1-5, with a weak D call TRBD1 (5 bases). CDR3 length equals 13 residues. CDR1 LNHDA and CDR2 SQIVND come from the germline V gene (reference sequence). V gave up 11 bases and J gave up 0 bases, with 11 bases separating them. As DNA, the CDR3 is TGTGCCGGGGCCGCGGGTAGCAATCAGCCCCAGCATTTT. Translation gives CAGAAGSNQPQHF.

The chain couples TRBV6-5 to TRBJ1-6; 7 nucleotides agree with TRBD1. This CDR3 is 15 amino acids long. The V gene's germline CDR1 is MNHEY and CDR2 SVGAGI. The V and J ends lost 0 bases and 12 bases, in that order; junction bases with no gene match: 8. The DNA of the CDR3 is TGTGCCAGCAGTTACTCGATGGGACAGAGTCAACCCCTCCACTTT. Residues: CASSYSMGQSQPLHF.

This chain links TRBV30 with TRBJ2-7, with 7 bases identical to TRBD1. CDR3 size: 13 residues. CDR1 is GTSNPN, CDR2 SVGIG, per germline (reference sequence). With 2 bases clipped from V and 3 bases from J, the junction kept 4 bases outside the gene matches. This CDR3 reads CAWSPGQNYEQYF. In DNA, the CDR3 is TGTGCCTGGAGTCCGGGACAGAACTACGAGCAGTACTTC.

This chain links TRBV4-1 with TRBJ1-4; D is perhaps TRBD1 (5 bases). Per the germline V gene, CDR1 is MGHRA and CDR2 is YSYEKL. Trimming cost V 1 base and J 5 bases, with 11 bases left between them. This CDR3 contains 15 residues. The CDR3 DNA is TGCGCCAGCAGCCAAGCCGGGACGGGGAATGAAAAACTGTTTTTT. Protein: CASSQAGTGNEKLFF.

This chain uses TRBV28 with TRBJ1-1; perhaps TRBD1 as D (5 bases). The CDR3 loop spans 14 amino acids. Germline CDR1 is MDHEN and CDR2 is SYDVKM. Trimming shortened V by 1 base and J by 7 bases, and 13 bases separated the two germline ends. The chain's CDR3 is CASSLLGTGYEAFF. CDR3 bases: TGTGCCAGCAGTTTATTGGGAACAGGTTATGAAGCTTTCTTT.

The rearrangement joins TRBV13 to TRBJ2-7, with 10 bases lining up with TRBD2. V lost 0 bases and J lost 3; bases outside the gene matches: 2. CDR1 and CDR2 from the germline V gene are PRHDT and FYEKMQ (reference sequence). This CDR3 is built from 15 residues. The CDR3 spells CASSLGLAGDYEQYF. The DNA for the CDR3 is TGTGCCAGCAGCTTAGGCCTAGCGGGGGACTACGAGCAGTACTTC.

The rearrangement links TRBV6-5 to TRBJ2-2, with 8 bases matching TRBD1. Germline values: CDR1 MNHEY, CDR2 SVGAGI. J gave up 12 bases and V 2 bases, and 8 bases lay outside the gene matches. This CDR3 is built from 14 residues. CDR3 region: CASSYEFQGAKLFF. CDR3 bases: TGTGCCAGCAGTTACGAGTTTCAGGGGGCGAAGCTGTTTTTT.

The V and J genes are TRBV6-6 and TRBJ2-7; TRBD1 matches at 7 bases. CDR1 is MNHNY, CDR2 SVGAGI, per germline (reference sequence). This CDR3 has 14 residues. J was trimmed by 5 bases and V by 0 bases; bases with no gene match: 4. CDR3 DNA: TGTGCCAGCAGTTACTCGGACAGGCTCCACGAGCAGTACTTC. This codes for CASSYSDRLHEQYF.

In its sample, this clone was seen once. The V gene is TRBV7-2, the J gene TRBJ2-1, with 7 bases aligning to TRBD2. This CDR3 comprises 14 residues. Germline CDR1 is SGHTA and CDR2 is FQGNSA. With V trimmed by 5 bases and J by 14 bases, 15 bases remained unmatched. The DNA of the CDR3 is TGTGCCAGCAGCCCCGGACCCGCTCGGGGAGGGGAGTTCTTC. It encodes CASSPGPARGGEFF.

The V and J genes are TRBV6-4 and TRBJ2-2; maybe TRBD1 (5 bases). The CDR3 has 14 residues. The germline V and J ends were trimmed by 6 bases and 1 base, with 9 bases remaining between them. The V gene's germline CDR1 is MRHNA and CDR2 SNTAGT. The CDR3 bases are TGTGCCAGCAGGAAGACAGTGAACACCGGGGAGCTGTTTTTT. Protein: CASRKTVNTGELFF.

The V and J genes are TRBV5-1 and TRBJ2-7, with a possible D match to TRBD1 (7 bases). CDR1 is SGHRS and CDR2 is YFSETQ in the germline V gene. The CDR3 runs 14 residues. V gave up 8 bases and J gave up 5 bases, with 20 bases separating them. The CDR3 DNA reads as TGCGCCAGTTCGGAGGGCAGGGGGGCGAACGAGCAGTACTTC. Translated, it gives CASSEGRGANEQYF.

This clone was seen just once. This chain connects TRBV19 to TRBJ1-1; D call uncertain. The CDR3 is 12 amino acids. Germline loops: CDR1 LNHDA, CDR2 SQIVND (reference sequence). V lost 4 bases, J lost 4 bases, and 7 bases lay in between. CDR3 loop: CASSTPSTEAFF. In DNA, the CDR3 is TGTGCCAGTAGTACCCCTTCCACTGAAGCTTTCTTT.

The chain employs TRBV7-8 and TRBJ2-2; D possibly uses TRBD1 or TRBD2 (5 bases each). This CDR3 comprises 15 residues. V was cut by 5 bases and J by 8 bases, with 18 bases left in between. Per germline, CDR1 SGHVS and CDR2 FQNEAQ. The CDR3 loop is CASSPPGRFPGELFF. For the CDR3, the DNA is TGTGCCAGCAGCCCTCCGGGACGGTTTCCGGGGGAGCTGTTTTTT. Supplemented by reference TRBV7-8 and TRBJ2-2, the full variable domain reads GAGVSQSPRYKVAKRGQDVALRCDPISGHVSLFWYQQALGQGPEFLTYFQNEAQLDKSGLPSDRFFAERPEGSVSTLKIQRTQQEDSAVYLCASSPPGRFPGELFFGEGSRLTVL.

The rearrangement uses TRBV28 and TRBJ1-6; D uncertain. Germline values: CDR1 MDHEN, CDR2 SYDVKM. The CDR3 length is 15 residues. Trimming left V 4 bases short and J 10 bases short, with 17 bases between. This CDR3 is CASSSQTLGRSPLHF. CDR3 coding DNA: TGTGCCAGCAGTTCCCAAACCTTGGGCCGATCACCCCTCCACTTT.

This CDR3 reads CASSQDLFETQYF. The CDR3 DNA is TGCGCCAGCAGCCAAGATCTCTTCGAGACCCAGTACTTC. V is TRBV4-3 and J is TRBJ2-5; no firm D call. This CDR3 is built from 13 residues. Trimming left V 0 bases short and J 5 bases short, with 7 bases between. From germline, CDR1 is LGHNA and CDR2 YSLEER.